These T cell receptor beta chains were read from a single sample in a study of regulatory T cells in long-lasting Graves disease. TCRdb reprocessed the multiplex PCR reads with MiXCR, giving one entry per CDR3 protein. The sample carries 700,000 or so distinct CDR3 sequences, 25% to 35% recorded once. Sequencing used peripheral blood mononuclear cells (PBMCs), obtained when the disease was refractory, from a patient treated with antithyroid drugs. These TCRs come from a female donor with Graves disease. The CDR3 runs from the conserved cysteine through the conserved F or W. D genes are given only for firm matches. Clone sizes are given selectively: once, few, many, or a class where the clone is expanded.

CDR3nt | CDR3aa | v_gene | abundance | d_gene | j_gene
TGTGCCAGCAGCCCAGATAACCCCCGGAGTGGCTACACCTTC | CASSPDNPRSGYTF | TRBV27 | NA | NA | TRBJ1-2
TGTGCCAGCAGCGTCCGGCGGGTATCCTACGAGCAGTACTTC | CASSVRRVSYEQYF | TRBV9 | NA | NA | TRBJ2-7
TGTGCCAGCAGTCCCGCAGAGGAGGTTCGCCAGCCCCAGCATTTT | CASSPAEEVRQPQHF | TRBV12-3/TRBV12-4 | many | NA | TRBJ1-5
TGTGCCAGCAGCTTAGCAGGGAAAGCTTTCTTT | CASSLAGKAFF | TRBV7-9 | NA | NA | TRBJ1-1
TGTGCCAGCAGTTTAGACGGGGACCATCAGCCCCAGCATTTT | CASSLDGDHQPQHF | TRBV28 | once | NA | TRBJ1-5
TGTGCCAGCAGCGATACAGGGAACAATCAGCCCCAGCATTTT | CASSDTGNNQPQHF | TRBV7-9 | NA | NA | TRBJ1-5
TGTGCCAGCATCGTAGCAGGGACGGGCACCGGGGAGCTGTTTTTT | CASIVAGTGTGELFF | TRBV7-3 | NA | NA | TRBJ2-2
TGCAGCGTTGAGTACAGGGGAAGTGAAAAACTGTTTTTT | CSVEYRGSEKLFF | TRBV29-1 | NA | TRBD1 | TRBJ1-4
TGTGCCAGCAGCTGGGACGGATCCAATCAGCCCCAGCATTTT | CASSWDGSNQPQHF | TRBV7-2 | many | NA | TRBJ1-5
TGCAGCGTTGAAGATCGTGGCACACGGAACTATGGCTACACCTTC | CSVEDRGTRNYGYTF | TRBV29-1 | few | NA | TRBJ1-2
TGTGCCAGCAGTGAAGCAGTCGCGGGCACAGATACGCAGTATTTT | CASSEAVAGTDTQYF | TRBV6-2/TRBV6-3 | NA | NA | TRBJ2-3
TGTGCCAGCAGGCCCCCCGGGACAGGGCGTTTTGGCACTGAAGCTTTCTTT | CASRPPGTGRFGTEAFF | TRBV12-3/TRBV12-4 | many | TRBD1 | TRBJ1-1
TGTGCCAGCAGTTTGGACAGGGGGATGGATACGCAGTATTTT | CASSLDRGMDTQYF | TRBV6-2/TRBV6-3 | NA | TRBD1 | TRBJ2-3
TGTGCCAGCAGTTTAAAGCGGGATCGCTTCTACGAGCAGTACTTC | CASSLKRDRFYEQYF | TRBV12-3/TRBV12-4 | many | TRBD2 | TRBJ2-7
TGTGCCACCAGTGACGAAAAACACATCACATCCTACGAGCAGTACTTC | CATSDEKHITSYEQYF | TRBV24-1 | NA | NA | TRBJ2-7
TGTGCCAGCAGCCCGGGCCGGTCAGATGAGCAGTTCTTC | CASSPGRSDEQFF | TRBV13 | many | NA | TRBJ2-1
TGTGCCAGTAGTATAACCCCGACTGGCGAGCAGTACTTC | CASSITPTGEQYF | TRBV19 | NA | NA | TRBJ2-7
TGCAGTGCTAGCGGTCGAACGGGTGAGCAGTTCTTC | CSASGRTGEQFF | TRBV20-1 | NA | NA | TRBJ2-1
TGTGCCAGCAGCTTAGTGGGGAGGCGTGGGAACACTGAAGCTTTCTTT | CASSLVGRRGNTEAFF | TRBV11-2 | NA | NA | TRBJ1-1
TGTGCCAGCAGCCGCCTAGGCCAGCCCCAGCATTTT | CASSRLGQPQHF | TRBV11-2 | many | NA | TRBJ1-5
TGTGCCAGCAGGCCGAGGACAGGGGCTTCTCAGCCCCAGCATTTT | CASRPRTGASQPQHF | TRBV6-1 | NA | TRBD1 | TRBJ1-5
TGTGCCAGCAGTTTAATAGGGGTGCATCAGCCCCAGCATTTT | CASSLIGVHQPQHF | TRBV27 | many | NA | TRBJ1-5
TGTGCCATCCCGGGACAGGGGGCATTTATGGGTGGCTACACCTTC | CAIPGQGAFMGGYTF | TRBV28 | NA | TRBD1 | TRBJ1-2
TGTGCCAGCACGGGGCGGGGGAACACCGGGGAGCTGTTTTTT | CASTGRGNTGELFF | TRBV7-6 | NA | NA | TRBJ2-2
TGTGCCAGCAGCTTGGAGTGGGGGGCAGGGACTGAAGCTTTCTTT | CASSLEWGAGTEAFF | TRBV5-4 | NA | NA | TRBJ1-1
TGCAGCGTTTCCGACAGGGTGGGAGAGACCCAGTACTTC | CSVSDRVGETQYF | TRBV29-1 | few | TRBD1 | TRBJ2-5
TGTGCCAGCAGCCCCACGGCCGGGGGAGCGGAGACCCAGTACTTC | CASSPTAGGAETQYF | TRBV7-9 | NA | NA | TRBJ2-5
TGCAGCGTTGTCCCGGCAGGGGGACGGGAGACCCAGCACTTC | CSVVPAGGRETQHF | TRBV29-1 | once | NA | TRBJ2-5
TGTGCCAGCGTCCCGTTGCGCGGAGCCTACGAGCAGTACTTC | CASVPLRGAYEQYF | TRBV11-2 | many | NA | TRBJ2-7
TGTGCCTGGAGTGGACAGGGGGCCCAGCCCCAGCATTTT | CAWSGQGAQPQHF | TRBV30 | few | TRBD1 | TRBJ1-5
TGTGCCACCAGCAGAGTGGTGGGGGACACTGAAGCTTTCTTT | CATSRVVGDTEAFF | TRBV15 | NA | NA | TRBJ1-1
TGTGCCAGCAGCCCAAGATCGGGACTCACGGGACTAGCGTTCAATGAGCAGTTCTTC | CASSPRSGLTGLAFNEQFF | TRBV13 | NA | TRBD2 | TRBJ2-1
TGTGCCAGCAGTGGGCCGGGTAGGGCCTACGAGCAGTACTTC | CASSGPGRAYEQYF | TRBV28 | many | NA | TRBJ2-7
TGTGCCAACAGGAGTACTAGCGGGAGTTACGAGCAGTACTTC | CANRSTSGSYEQYF | TRBV28 | NA | TRBD2 | TRBJ2-7
TGTGCCAGCAGCTTCCGGTCAGCGGGAGTGGACGAGACCCAGTACTTC | CASSFRSAGVDETQYF | TRBV13 | few | TRBD2 | TRBJ2-5
TGTGCCACCAGCAGAGATGGGGGGAATTCACCCCTCCACTTT | CATSRDGGNSPLHF | TRBV15 | few | NA | TRBJ1-6
TGTGCCAGCAGAAGAAGACAGGGACGCGGCTACACCTTC | CASRRRQGRGYTF | TRBV6-2/TRBV6-3 | NA | TRBD1 | TRBJ1-2
TGTGCCAGCAGCTTAGGGAGGGCCTACCAAGAGACCCAGTACTTC | CASSLGRAYQETQYF | TRBV7-2 | few | NA | TRBJ2-5
TGTGCCAGCAGTTACTCGAGATTCGAGAGCTCCTACGAGCAGTACTTC | CASSYSRFESSYEQYF | TRBV6-2/TRBV6-3 | NA | NA | TRBJ2-7
TGTGCCAGTAGTATTTGGTCAGGGCGCTTGAACACTGAAGCTTTCTTT | CASSIWSGRLNTEAFF | TRBV19 | NA | NA | TRBJ1-1
TGTGCCAGCAGCTTGGGACGGGGCAGTACTGAAGCTTTCTTT | CASSLGRGSTEAFF | TRBV7-9 | many | NA | TRBJ1-1
TGTGCCAGCTCACCAAGGCTTGACAGGACTGATGGCTACACCTTC | CASSPRLDRTDGYTF | TRBV18 | NA | NA | TRBJ1-2
TGTGCCAGCAGCCAGACGGGACACGGTCTCGGGGAGACCCAGTACTTC | CASSQTGHGLGETQYF | TRBV7-3 | NA | NA | TRBJ2-5
TGTGCCAGCAGCCAAGCCCTACACGGCAGGGGCGATCAGCCCCAGCATTTT | CASSQALHGRGDQPQHF | TRBV14 | few | NA | TRBJ1-5
TGCAGCGTTGAAGTTGGCCCCTGGTCTGGAAACACCATATATTTT | CSVEVGPWSGNTIYF | TRBV29-1 | once | NA | TRBJ1-3
TGTGCCAGCAACTACGGGGGCCCGGTGACTACTTATGGGGAGACCCAGTACTTC | CASNYGGPVTTYGETQYF | TRBV2 | many | NA | TRBJ2-5
TGTGCCAGCAGCTTGGGGACAGGGGGCAGGATAAAGGCGTCCGAGCAGTACTTC | CASSLGTGGRIKASEQYF | TRBV7-9 | NA | TRBD1 | TRBJ2-7
TGCGCCAGCAGCTTGGCCGGCGGGGTTGAGCAGTACTTC | CASSLAGGVEQYF | TRBV5-1 | once | NA | TRBJ2-7
TGTGCCAGCAGCTTAGCCCTTGCGGCCGACAGGGCCTGGGAGCAGTACTTC | CASSLALAADRAWEQYF | TRBV7-9 | NA | TRBD1 | TRBJ2-7
TGTGCCATCAGCGCAGAGTTGGGCCAGAAAGAGACCCAGTACTTC | CAISAELGQKETQYF | TRBV10-3 | NA | NA | TRBJ2-5
TGTGCCAGCAGCAAAAACGGGACCAGTAATCAGCCCCAGCATTTT | CASSKNGTSNQPQHF | TRBV11-3 | NA | NA | TRBJ1-5
TGTGCTAGTGGGGGGAGGGACAGGGGCGATCATGGCTACACCTTC | CASGGRDRGDHGYTF | TRBV12-5 | NA | TRBD1 | TRBJ1-2
TGTGCCAGCACCACGTTGACAGGGGTGAATCAGCCCCAGCATTTT | CASTTLTGVNQPQHF | TRBV27 | NA | TRBD1 | TRBJ1-5